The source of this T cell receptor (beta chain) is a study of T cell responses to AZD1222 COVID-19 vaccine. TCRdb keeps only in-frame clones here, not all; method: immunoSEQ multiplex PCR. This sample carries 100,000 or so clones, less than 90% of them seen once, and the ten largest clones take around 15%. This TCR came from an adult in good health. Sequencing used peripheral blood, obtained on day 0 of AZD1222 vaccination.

The DNA for the CDR3 is TGTGCCAGTAAACGACAGGGTATAGGCGAGCAGTACTTC. Protein sequence: CASKRQGIGEQYF. V is TRBV28 and J is TRBJ2-7, with 7 bases identical to TRBD1. Germline loops: CDR1 MDHEN, CDR2 SYDVKM. The CDR3 consists of 13 residues. The ends lost 9 bases at V and 6 bases at J; junction bases unmatched: 11.